This T cell receptor (beta chain) appears in the sequencing data of a study of identical twins. General study results and limits: Beta out-of-frame sequences displayed a weaker excess of sharing between twins. Low generation probability was overrepresented in out-of-frame alpha sequences shared by twins.

Germline CDR1 and CDR2: SGHRS and YFSETQ. The V segment lost 2 bases and the J segment 9 bases; nucleotides outside the gene matches: 6. CDR3 size: 16 residues. A single record per CDR3 protein comes from TCRdb applying MiXCR to the 5' RACE reads. This table has over 600,000 distinct CDR3 sequences, 21% appearing once. A note on this clonotype: The antigen is unknown.

This sample was also put to use in a study of T cells expressing NK-cell markers. That work contributes: The study drew TCR beta repertoires from sorted CD3+CD56+NKG2C+, CD3+CD56+NKG2C- and CD3+CD56-NKG2C+ T cells.

The TCR was taken from a young woman in good health. The chain is built from TRBV5-1 and TRBJ2-1; the match to TRBD2 covers 15 bases. Sequenced: PBMCs. This chain's CDR3 is CASSFGLAGGQSEQFF. The CDR3 DNA is TGCGCCAGCAGCTTCGGACTAGCGGGGGGGCAAAGTGAGCAGTTCTTC.